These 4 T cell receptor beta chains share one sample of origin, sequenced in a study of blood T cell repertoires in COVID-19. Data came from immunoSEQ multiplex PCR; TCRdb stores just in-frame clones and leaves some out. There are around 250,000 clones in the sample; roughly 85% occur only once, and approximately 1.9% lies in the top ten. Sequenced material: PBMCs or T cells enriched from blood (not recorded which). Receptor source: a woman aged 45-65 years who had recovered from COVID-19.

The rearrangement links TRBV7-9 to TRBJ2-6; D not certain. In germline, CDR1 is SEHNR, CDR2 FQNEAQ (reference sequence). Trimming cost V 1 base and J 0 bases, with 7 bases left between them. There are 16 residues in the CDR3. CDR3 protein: CASSLGYVSGANVLTF. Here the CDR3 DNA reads TGTGCCAGCAGCTTAGGCTATGTCTCTGGGGCCAACGTCCTGACTTTC.

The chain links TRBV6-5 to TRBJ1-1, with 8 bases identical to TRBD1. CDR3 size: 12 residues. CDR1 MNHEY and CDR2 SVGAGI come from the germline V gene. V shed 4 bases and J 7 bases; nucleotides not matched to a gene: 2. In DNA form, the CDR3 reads TGTGCCAGCAGTTTTGGACAGGGTGAAGCTTTCTTT. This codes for CASSFGQGEAFF.

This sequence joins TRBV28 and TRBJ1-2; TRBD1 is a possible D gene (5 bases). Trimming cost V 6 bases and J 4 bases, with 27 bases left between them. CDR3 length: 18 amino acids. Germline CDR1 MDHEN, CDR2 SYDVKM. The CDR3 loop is CASREPIPDSETSYGYTF. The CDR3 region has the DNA TGTGCCAGCAGGGAACCGATCCCCGACAGCGAAACCTCCTATGGCTACACCTTC.

CDR3 in DNA: TGTGCCAGCAGTTTTCACGGGGACTATGGCTACACCTTC. Encoded protein: CASSFHGDYGYTF. The chain recombines TRBV27 with TRBJ1-2; D unresolved. Deletions cut 3 bases from V and 3 bases from J, with 8 bases between. The CDR3 covers 13 residues. Germline lookup yields CDR1 MNHEY and CDR2 SMNVEV (reference sequence).